The sequence of this T cell receptor (beta chain) was determined in a study of control samples from healthy donors and cancer patients. The CDR3 spans 15 residues. With V trimmed by 4 bases and J by 5 bases, 9 bases remained unmatched. Germline loops: CDR1 MNHEY, CDR2 SVGEGT. TCRdb's copy holds only in-frame clones and misses some; the assay was immunoSEQ multiplex PCR. The repertoire holds about 130,000 clones, with about 93% as singletons. The V gene is TRBV6-2 or TRBV6-3, the J gene TRBJ2-3; 7 positions agree with TRBD2. Material for sequencing was PBMCs. The source of this sequence is a man over 45 with head and neck cancer. CDR3 protein: CASSSQREVRDTQYF. The CDR3 DNA reads TGTGCCAGCAGTTCCCAGCGGGAAGTTCGAGATACGCAGTATTTT.